These 10 T cell receptor beta chains originate from one sample sequenced in a study of cytomegalovirus exposure and HLA in healthy donors (dated by TCRdb to 2016 to 2017). Library generation was performed with the immunoSEQ multiplex PCR assay. For the multiplex PCR, a mixture combining 60 forward primers for TCR Vbeta segments and 13 reverse primers for TCR Jbeta segments was used. The table was pulled from immuneACCESS by TCRdb, which kept in-frame rearrangements only. Such tables lose some clones; where checked, under half of the loss comes from unresolved V genes, and the rest has no known cause. The table for this sample shows under 200,000 clones. The ten largest account for about 2% of the sample. Specimen: PBMCs. The source of these receptors is a man younger than 40 in good health and CMV-seronegative.

The chain has TRBV29-1 and TRBJ2-2; D may be TRBD2 (5 bases). The CDR3 spans 12 residues. Per the germline V gene, CDR1 is SQVTM and CDR2 is ANQGSEA. Trimming took 6 bases from V and 5 from J, leaving 10 bases between them. DNA of the CDR3: TGCAGCGTCCTAGCCGGAACCGGGGAGCTGTTTTTT. Protein product: CSVLAGTGELFF.

The gene calls are TRBV5-1 and TRBJ2-2, with D perhaps TRBD1 (5 bases). Germline V gene sequence: CDR1 SGHRS, CDR2 YFSETQ. The CDR3 consists of 16 residues. V lost 1 base, J lost 3 bases, and 13 bases lay in between. The CDR3 DNA is TGCGCCAGCAGCTTGAATCAGGGATCCGACACCGGGGAGCTGTTTTTT. It yields the protein CASSLNQGSDTGELFF.

The chain uses TRBV6-1 and TRBJ1-3; TRBD1 agrees at 10 bases. CDR3 length: 19 amino acids. Trimming cost V 0 bases and J 0 bases; bases outside gene matches: 8. CDR1 and CDR2 (germline): MNHNS, SASEGT. CDR3 protein: CASSEAQGQGIDSGNTIYF. DNA for the CDR3: TGTGCCAGCAGTGAAGCGCAGGGACAGGGGATCGACTCTGGAAACACCATATATTTT.

The chain is built from TRBV29-1 and TRBJ1-5; perhaps TRBD1 as D (6 bases). Germline CDR1 reads SQVTM; CDR2 reads ANQGSEA. The V and J ends lost 6 bases and 0 bases respectively, with 12 bases between them. The CDR3 extends over 14 amino acids. CDR3 DNA sequence: TGCAGCGTCCTGGACAGTTTTAGCAATCAGCCCCAGCATTTT. Amino acids: CSVLDSFSNQPQHF.

This chain uses TRBV10-3 with TRBJ2-1; D unclear. Germline V gene data show CDR1 as ENHRY and CDR2 as SYGVKD. The CDR3 is made up of 11 amino acids. The V end was cut by 5 bases, the J end by 5 bases, with 4 bases between. CDR3 DNA sequence: TGTGCCATCAGTCTTGACAATGAGCAGTTCTTC. It is translated as CAISLDNEQFF.

J is TRBJ2-1 and V is TRBV4-3; D might be TRBD1 (6 bases). CDR3 length equals 15 residues. V lost 1 base, J lost 8 bases, and 15 bases lay in between. Per the germline V gene, CDR1 is LGHNA and CDR2 is YSLEER. The CDR3 coding sequence is TGCGCCAGCAGCCAAGGCCATTTACAGGGACATGAGCAGTTCTTC. Protein product: CASSQGHLQGHEQFF.

V and J are TRBV2 and TRBJ2-3, with D maybe TRBD2 (6 bases). The CDR3 covers 13 residues. V was trimmed by 10 bases and J by 1 base, leaving 12 bases between them. CDR1 and CDR2 (germline): SNHLY, FYNNEI. CDR3 sequence: CATLASGTDTQYF. CDR3 coding DNA: TGTGCCACCCTAGCGTCGGGCACAGATACGCAGTATTTT.

This chain joins TRBV29-1 and TRBJ2-1; 13 bases match TRBD2. The CDR3 covers 16 residues. Germline CDR1 reads SQVTM; CDR2 reads ANQGSEA. Losses at the gene ends were 6 bases for V and 0 bases for J; bases not matched to a gene: 5. The CDR3: CSVAGLAGNSYNEQFF. CDR3 sequence (DNA): TGCAGCGTAGCGGGACTAGCGGGGAACTCCTACAATGAGCAGTTCTTC.

The chain uses TRBV7-2 and TRBJ2-7; D not certain. Between the trimmed V and J ends, which lost 2 bases and 6 bases, there was a span of 11 bases. In germline, CDR1 is SGHTA, CDR2 FQGNSA. The CDR3 is 13 amino acids. CDR3 sequence (DNA): TGTGCCAGCAGCTTAAACCTAGAAAGCGAGCAGTACTTC. It translates to CASSLNLESEQYF.

The V call is TRBV10-1, the J call TRBJ2-7; tentatively, D is TRBD1 (6 bases). The CDR3 contains 13 residues. Trimming pared 4 bases from V and 4 bases from J, leaving 11 bases between. Looked up from germline, CDR1 is WNHNN and CDR2 is SYGVQD (reference sequence). In nucleotides, the CDR3 is TGCGCCAGCAGTGGAAACAGGGTTTACGAGCAGTACTTC. Translated: CASSGNRVYEQYF.